This T cell receptor beta chain is from a study of blood T cell repertoires in COVID-19. Across the whole study: Material from acute and convalescent COVID-19 was sourced from the United States, Italy and Spain. Sample material is recorded as cDNA or gDNA derived from T cells, B-cell-depleted T cells, or PBMCs.

The CDR3 has 11 amino acids. Germline assignment: CDR1 MDHEN and CDR2 SYDVKM. Trimming left V 3 bases short and J 7 bases short, with 6 bases between. As originally analysed: Scientists estimated how many nucleated cells there were by amplifying reference gene primers. Only in-frame clones appear in the TCRdb table, and some are missing; sequencing was by immunoSEQ multiplex PCR. The DNA was the basis for D and trimming; V, J and clone size are from that table. The sample carries 150,000 to 200,000 clones, around nine tenths recorded once. Sequencing was performed on peripheral blood. This TCR came from a human donor in a cohort sampled during active COVID-19. The J gene is TRBJ2-5, the V gene TRBV28; no clear D gene. CDR3 region: CASSFGGTQYF. The DNA for the CDR3 is TGTGCCAGCAGTTTCGGCGGGACCCAGTACTTC.